One sample yielded the 25 T cell receptor beta chains listed below, sequenced in a study of T-cell reconstitution after alpha-beta-depleted transplantation in children (dated by TCRdb to 2016 to 2017). Explained via the paper, the treatment or condition label denotes: allogeneic hematopoietic cell transplantation with graft depleted of TCRalphabeta T cells and CD19 B cells. Library preparation employed PCR. Instrument used: Illumina HiSeq 2500. To normalize quantification of the TCRbeta repertoire, the TCR libraries were built with molecular barcoding that relied on unique molecular identifiers. Using fastp trimming at Q25 and MiXCR clonotype assembly, TCRdb reanalyzed the public sequencing data and kept in-frame beta chains. All rows with the same CDR3 protein become a single entry with the most common DNA and genes. Present in this sample are approximately 630,000 distinct CDR3 sequences, about an eighth of which were seen just once. The top ten clones comprise 0.79% of the sample.

Source: PBMCs, taken before TCRalphabeta/CD19-depleted stem cell transplant. The receptors derive from a girl aged 2 to 9 with congenital amegakaryocytic thrombocytopenia, due to receive a stem cell transplant.

The sample holds a few counts of this clonotype. V and J are TRBV18 and TRBJ1-5; D gene unclear. Trimming shortened V by 5 bases and J by 3 bases, and 11 bases separated the two germline ends. Germline V lookup: CDR1 KGHSH, CDR2 LQKENI. CDR3 length: 14 amino acids. The CDR3 spells CASSSTRNNQPQHF. In nucleotides, the CDR3 is TGTGCCAGCTCAAGTACCAGGAACAATCAGCCCCAGCATTTT.

This clonotype has ten or more counts. The J gene is TRBJ2-1, the V gene TRBV7-6; 7 bases map to TRBD2. Germline V gives CDR1 SGHVS, CDR2 FNYEAQ. The length of the CDR3 is 15 residues. Losses at the gene ends were 2 bases for V and 3 bases for J; bases not matched to a gene: 4. CDR3 amino acids: CASSLLASGYNEQFF. In DNA form, the CDR3 reads TGTGCCAGCAGCTTATTAGCTAGCGGCTACAATGAGCAGTTCTTC.

This clonotype was observed at least ten times. The chain is built from TRBV20-1 and TRBJ2-1; tentative D call: TRBD1 (6 bases). Germline CDR1 and CDR2: DFQATT and SNEGSKA (reference sequence). The CDR3 is 15 residues long. V was pared by 3 bases and J by 2 bases, with 14 bases between. CDR3 DNA: TGCAGTGCTAGTGACCCGACAGGAACCTACAATGAGCAGTTCTTC. Amino acids: CSASDPTGTYNEQFF.

There are many counts of this clonotype. The gene calls are TRBV5-6 and TRBJ2-1; D gene uncertain. Trimming removed 4 bases at V and 0 bases at J, with 11 bases between. CDR1 SGHDT and CDR2 YYEEEE come from the germline V gene. The CDR3 is 15 residues long. The DNA for the CDR3 is TGTGCCAGCAGCGCGACTGTAAGCTCCTACAATGAGCAGTTCTTC. Translating it yields CASSATVSSYNEQFF.

CDR3 sequence reads: CAWSLTSEGAFF. DNA for the CDR3: TGTGCCTGGAGTCTGACCTCCGAGGGAGCTTTCTTT. V is TRBV30 and J is TRBJ1-1, with D hard to call. The V and J ends lost 2 bases and 10 bases respectively, with 14 bases between them. CDR3 length equals 12 residues. CDR1 is GTSNPN and CDR2 is SVGIG in the germline V gene (reference sequence).

This clonotype was detected ten times or more. V usage is TRBV6-1 and J usage is TRBJ1-2, with D hard to call. The germline V gene encodes CDR1 MNHNS and CDR2 SASEGT. The CDR3 totals 15 residues. V was trimmed by 0 bases and J by 4 bases, leaving 12 bases between them. CDR3 nucleotides: TGTGCCAGCAGTGAAGCGTTCGGGGTCCCCTATGGCTACACCTTC. Protein: CASSEAFGVPYGYTF.

This clonotype was seen many times. The chain carries TRBV28 and TRBJ2-7; the D is unclear. V was cut by 6 bases and J by 4 bases, with 10 bases left in between. The CDR3 runs 12 residues. Germline loops: CDR1 MDHEN, CDR2 SYDVKM. The CDR3 reads CASRSPEYEQYF. In DNA, the CDR3 is TGTGCCAGCAGGTCCCCGGAGTACGAGCAGTACTTC.

This clonotype showed up many times. The rearrangement links TRBV5-1 to TRBJ2-2; 10 bases are a match to TRBD1. V lost 0 bases and J lost 2; bases outside the gene matches: 1. Germline values: CDR1 SGHRS, CDR2 YFSETQ. CDR3 length equals 16 residues. CDR3 coding DNA: TGCGCCAGCAGCTTGGGGGACAGGGGAAACACCGGGGAGCTGTTTTTT. Protein sequence: CASSLGDRGNTGELFF.

This clonotype was detected a few times. This chain links TRBV20-1 with TRBJ2-3; D possibly corresponds to TRBD2 (6 bases). CDR1 is DFQATT, CDR2 SNEGSKA, per germline (reference sequence). The CDR3 has 12 residues. The CDR3, as DNA: TGCACAACTTCTAGCGGCACAGATACGCAGTATTTT. It yields the protein CTTSSGTDTQYF.

This clonotype was counted between two and nine times. The chain has TRBV20-1 and TRBJ2-7; D tentatively reads TRBD1 or TRBD2 (5 bases each). The V end lost 6 bases, the J end lost 6 bases, and 21 bases lay between the germline ends. The CDR3 totals 14 residues. CDR1 and CDR2 (germline): DFQATT, SNEGSKA (reference sequence). In DNA form, the CDR3 reads TGCAGTGCGAGGAGGTCAGGGACGCTAACCGAGCAGTACTTC. Translating it yields CSARRSGTLTEQYF.

The chain uses TRBV14 and TRBJ2-2; D gene ambiguous. CDR1 and CDR2 (germline): SGHDN, FVKESK. The CDR3 loop spans 17 amino acids. Trimming cost V 0 bases and J 5 bases, with 16 bases left between them. This CDR3 reads CASSQERHGFGTGELFF. CDR3 in DNA: TGTGCCAGCAGCCAAGAACGACATGGGTTTGGAACCGGGGAGCTGTTTTTT.

This clonotype was counted at least ten times. The chain uses TRBV6-1 and TRBJ2-3; perhaps TRBD2 as D (5 bases). Looked up from germline, CDR1 is MNHNS and CDR2 is SASEGT. This CDR3 region has 14 residues. V lost 6 bases to trimming and J lost 3 bases, with 13 bases between them. The CDR3 coding sequence is TGTGCCAGCAGGCCTAGCTTTGGAACAGATACGCAGTATTTT. Its translation: CASRPSFGTDTQYF.

Many counts were recorded for this clonotype. The rearrangement links TRBV20-1 to TRBJ2-3; D ambiguous. The CDR3 has 14 amino acids. V was pared by 1 base and J by 0 bases, with 8 bases between. From germline, CDR1 is DFQATT and CDR2 SNEGSKA (reference sequence). The CDR3, as DNA: TGCAGTGCTAGAGCAGACACTAGCACAGATACGCAGTATTTT. This translates into CSARADTSTDTQYF.

This clonotype was seen only a few times. This chain connects TRBV29-1 to TRBJ2-7, with a tentative D call TRBD1 (6 bases). The CDR3 is made up of 13 amino acids. Trimming shortened V by 4 bases and J by 2 bases, and 12 bases separated the two germline ends. Germline V gene data show CDR1 as SQVTM and CDR2 as ANQGSEA. CDR3: CSVAPGEPYEQYF. The CDR3 DNA reads as TGCAGCGTTGCCCCAGGGGAACCCTACGAGCAGTACTTC.

The sample holds many counts of this clonotype. V usage is TRBV9 and J usage is TRBJ2-1; TRBD2 aligns across 7 bases. This CDR3 has 21 amino acids. CDR1 SGDLS and CDR2 YYNGEE come from the germline V gene. V was pared by 0 bases and J by 0 bases, with 18 bases of the junction left unmatched. CDR3 amino acids: CASSVEEIWLAEPSSYNEQFF. The CDR3 DNA is TGTGCCAGCAGCGTAGAGGAAATATGGCTAGCGGAGCCAAGCTCCTACAATGAGCAGTTCTTC.

Many counts were recorded for this clonotype. CDR3 bases: TGCAGTGCTAGAGCCCTACAGGGTGAAGAAGAAAAACTGTTTTTT. It codes for CSARALQGEEEKLFF. The chain uses TRBV20-1 and TRBJ1-4; possible D gene TRBD1, 6 bases. V shed 1 base and J shed 8 bases, with 17 bases lying between them. CDR3 length equals 15 residues. CDR1 and CDR2 from the germline V gene are DFQATT and SNEGSKA (reference sequence).

The sample holds a few counts of this clonotype. The chain joins TRBV6-5 to TRBJ2-3, with D uncertain. CDR1 is MNHEY and CDR2 is SVGAGI in the germline V gene. There are 11 residues in the CDR3. V was clipped by 6 bases and J by 8 bases, with 9 bases between them. The CDR3 coding sequence is TGTGCCAGCAGATTGAGTCTTACGCAGTATTTT. This encodes CASRLSLTQYF.

This clonotype was counted ten times or more. The rearrangement links TRBV12-3 or TRBV12-4 to TRBJ1-2, with D unresolved. V shed 1 base and J shed 7 bases, with 7 bases lying between them. CDR3 length: 12 amino acids. This CDR3 reads CASSLDGGGYTF. CDR3 bases: TGTGCCAGCAGTTTAGACGGTGGTGGCTACACCTTC.

This clonotype was seen many times. V usage is TRBV12-3 or TRBV12-4 and J usage is TRBJ2-1; perhaps TRBD1 as D (5 bases). This CDR3 has 15 residues. The V end was cut by 6 bases, the J end by 5 bases, with 17 bases between. The DNA for the CDR3 is TGTGCCAGCAGGACAATTAGGACACTTAACAATGAGCAGTTCTTC. Translating it yields CASRTIRTLNNEQFF.

At least ten counts were recorded for this clonotype. This chain joins TRBV12-3 or TRBV12-4 and TRBJ2-2; D is unclear. CDR3 length: 13 residues. The V end was cut by 3 bases, the J end by 9 bases, with 11 bases between. CDR3 bases: TGTGCCAGCAGTTTTGCGTCCTTTCGGGAGCTGTTTTTT. This codes for CASSFASFRELFF.

This chain joins TRBV29-1 and TRBJ2-5; D might be TRBD1 (6 bases). Germline values: CDR1 SQVTM, CDR2 ANQGSEA. The CDR3 spans 14 residues. V was shortened by 1 base and J by 2 bases, with 11 bases between the two germline ends. CDR3 coding DNA: TGCAGCGTTGAAGGACAGGCATCACAAGAGACCCAGTACTTC. This codes for CSVEGQASQETQYF. Looking up the rest from reference TRBV29-1 and TRBJ2-5 gives the full variable domain: SAVISQKPSRDICQRGTSLTIQCQVDSQVTMMFWYRQQPGQSLTLIATANQGSEATYESGFVIDKFPISRPNLTFSTLTVSNMSPEDSSIYLCSVEGQASQETQYFGPGTRLLVL.

With respect to this clonotype: Given a much more abundant clone one base away, this may be a read error. CDR3 sequence reads: CASRAGTGGEDAQYF. CDR3 DNA sequence: TGTGCCAGCAGGGCCGGGACAGGGGGTGAAGATGCGCAGTATTTT. The V and J genes are TRBV6-1 and TRBJ2-3; TRBD1 agrees at 11 bases. The CDR3 sequence is 15 residues long. The germline CDR1 and CDR2 sequences are MNHNS and SASEGT.

The gene calls are TRBV5-1 and TRBJ1-1; 8 nucleotides align to TRBD1. The CDR3 extends over 15 amino acids. From germline, CDR1 is SGHRS and CDR2 YFSETQ. J gave up 1 base and V 4 bases, and 6 bases lay outside the gene matches. The CDR3 is CASSLRQGWNTEAFF. The CDR3 bases are TGCGCCAGCAGCCTCCGACAGGGGTGGAACACTGAAGCTTTCTTT.

This clonotype was found a few times. This CDR3 is CASSEAQWREKLFF. DNA of the CDR3: TGTGCCAGCAGTGAAGCCCAATGGCGTGAAAAACTGTTTTTT. The chain is built from TRBV6-1 and TRBJ1-4; no firm D call. The CDR3 is made up of 14 amino acids. The V end lost 0 bases, the J end lost 7 bases, and 9 bases lay between the germline ends. Germline-derived CDR1 and CDR2 are MNHNS and SASEGT.

V usage is TRBV6-4 and J usage is TRBJ1-3; possible D gene TRBD1, 5 bases. The CDR3 runs to 20 residues. From germline, CDR1 is MRHNA and CDR2 SNTAGT. V was shortened by 2 bases and J by 0 bases, with 23 bases between the two germline ends. The CDR3 here is CASSDPKILTAILSGNTIYF. CDR3 nucleotide sequence: TGTGCCAGCAGTGACCCGAAAATCCTGACAGCCATCCTCTCTGGAAACACCATATATTTT.